This T cell receptor beta chain came from a study of response to subunit inactivated influenza vaccine. Overall study results and limits: Each seasonal influenza vaccination recruits few new T cells, the authors suggested.

With regard to this clonotype: Its antigen remains unknown.

TCRdb ran MiXCR on the RT-PCR reads and lists one entry per CDR3 protein. The table includes around 580,000 distinct CDR3 sequences, 13% to 15% detected once. The V end lost 2 bases, the J end lost 8 bases, and 11 bases lay between the germline ends. Germline CDR1 is KGHDR and CDR2 is SFDVKD. CDR3 length: 13 amino acids. This receptor was taken from a man aged 50 to 60 who received an inactivated influenza vaccine. The rearrangement links TRBV24-1 to TRBJ1-2; the D is unclear. Sequences were derived from PBMCs from blood, sampled roughly 12 days after vaccination. The CDR3 DNA sequence: TGTGCCACCAGTGATTACGGGGAGGACGGCTACACCTTC. It codes for CATSDYGEDGYTF.